The 21 T cell receptor beta chains in this list originate from one sample, sequenced in a study of blood T cell repertoires in COVID-19. Here immunoSEQ multiplex PCR was the method, and the copy in TCRdb shows in-frame clones only, minus some. The sample holds fewer than 130,000 clones, about 80% seen once. Sequencing input: peripheral blood. The origin of the receptors is a woman of 80 years or more with active or convalescent COVID-19.

This clone was observed once. V gene TRBV18 combines with J gene TRBJ2-3; D is possibly TRBD1 (5 bases). The germline gives CDR1 KGHSH, CDR2 LQKENI. V shed 5 bases and J shed 5 bases, with 5 bases lying between them. The CDR3 is 11 residues long. This chain's CDR3 is CASSRGDTQYF. In nucleotides, the CDR3 is TGTGCCAGCTCAAGGGGAGATACGCAGTATTTT. Combining the CDR3 with reference TRBV18 and TRBJ2-3 gives the whole variable domain NAGVMQNPRHLVRRRGQEARLRCSPMKGHSHVYWYRQLPEEGLKFMVYLQKENIIDESGMPKERFSAEFPKEGPSILRIQQVVRGDSAAYFCASSRGDTQYFGPGTRLTVL.

The CDR3 loop reads CASSQGLAGPISYNEQFF. DNA for the CDR3: TGTGCCAGCAGCCAAGGACTAGCGGGGCCCATCTCCTACAATGAGCAGTTCTTC. The chain joins TRBV3-1 (or the pseudogene TRBV3-2) to TRBJ2-1, with 11 bases identical to TRBD2. With V trimmed by 1 base and J by 0 bases, 5 bases remained unmatched. CDR3 length: 18 residues. CDR1 is LGHDT, CDR2 YNNKEL, per germline (reference sequence).

The CDR3 DNA follows: TGTGCCAGCAGTTTCGCGGGAACTTTAAGTTGGGTCCCAGATACGCAGTATTTT. Amino acids: CASSFAGTLSWVPDTQYF. The chain combines TRBV28 with TRBJ2-3, with D perhaps matching TRBD2 (6 bases). V was trimmed by 3 bases and J by 4 bases, leaving 23 bases between them. Germline V gene lookup returns CDR1 MDHEN and CDR2 SYDVKM. The CDR3 runs 18 residues.

The chain carries TRBV28 and TRBJ1-5; D is uncertain. CDR3 length equals 14 residues. Germline V gives CDR1 MDHEN, CDR2 SYDVKM. V shed 5 bases and J shed 2 bases, with 10 bases lying between them. CDR3 sequence reads: CASSPGLRNQPQHF. The CDR3 DNA is TGTGCCAGCAGTCCCGGACTTCGCAATCAGCCCCAGCATTTT.

The chain has TRBV7-7 and TRBJ2-5, with 9 bases lining up with TRBD2. The CDR3 extends over 13 amino acids. Germline CDR1 and CDR2: SSHAT and FNYEAQ (reference sequence). The junction had 0 bases not matched to a gene; V was cut back by 3 bases and J by 4 bases. CDR3 coding DNA: TGTGCCAGCAGCTTTAGCGGGAGAGAGACCCAGTACTTC. Its translation is CASSFSGRETQYF.

The V call is TRBV5-1, the J call TRBJ2-3, with D possibly matching TRBD2 (6 bases). The CDR3 covers 14 residues. Between the trimmed V and J ends, which lost 6 bases and 2 bases, there was a span of 13 bases. Per the germline V gene, CDR1 is SGHRS and CDR2 is YFSETQ. CDR3 nucleotide sequence: TGCGCCAGCACCCAAGCGGGCTTCACAGATACGCAGTATTTT. Amino acid sequence: CASTQAGFTDTQYF.

The V and J genes are TRBV4-2 and TRBJ2-5; D gene uncertain. The CDR3 is made up of 14 amino acids. Trimming took 1 base from V and 4 from J, leaving 10 bases between them. Germline V gene sequence: CDR1 LGHNA, CDR2 YNFKEQ. CDR3 sequence reads: CASSQASERETQYF. CDR3 nucleotide sequence: TGTGCCAGCAGCCAAGCAAGCGAACGAGAGACCCAGTACTTC.

The sample holds many counts of this clone. This chain links TRBV19 with TRBJ2-7; D uncertain. The germline V gene encodes CDR1 LNHDA and CDR2 SQIVND (reference sequence). The CDR3 spans 14 residues. The V gene lost 1 base and the J gene lost 3 bases, with 10 bases spanning the gap. CDR3 in amino acids: CASSIGLVGYEQYF. The CDR3 nucleotides are TGTGCCAGTAGTATAGGTCTAGTTGGCTACGAGCAGTACTTC.

The chain carries TRBV7-2 and TRBJ1-1; D is uncertain. Germline V gene lookup returns CDR1 SGHTA and CDR2 FQGNSA. CDR3 length: 14 residues. Trimming shortened V by 5 bases and J by 2 bases, and 12 bases separated the two germline ends. CDR3 nucleotides: TGTGCCAGCAGCCCACGAGGCTTCAACACTGAAGCTTTCTTT. This encodes CASSPRGFNTEAFF.

The rearrangement links TRBV6-2 or TRBV6-3 to TRBJ2-1; 9 nucleotides agree with TRBD2. Losses at the gene ends were 0 bases for V and 4 bases for J; bases not matched to a gene: 7. The CDR3 is 17 residues long. Germline V CDR1 and CDR2: MNHEY, SVGEGT. The CDR3: CASSYSSAGGLYNEQFF. The CDR3 nucleotides are TGTGCCAGCAGTTACTCGTCTGCGGGAGGGTTGTACAATGAGCAGTTCTTC.

This clone was counted a few times. The rearrangement joins TRBV10-3 to TRBJ2-1; D might be TRBD1 (5 bases). The ends were cut back, 0 bases at V and 4 bases at J, with 10 bases in the middle. Germline loops: CDR1 ENHRY, CDR2 SYGVKD. The CDR3 length is 15 residues. CDR3 in DNA: TGTGCCATCAGTGAGTCGGGGCAGGAATACAATGAGCAGTTCTTC. Its translation: CAISESGQEYNEQFF.

This chain joins TRBV18 and TRBJ2-1; 10 bases map to TRBD2. The CDR3 extends over 21 amino acids. V lost 2 bases to trimming and J lost 3 bases; unmatched junction nucleotides: 19. CDR1 is KGHSH and CDR2 is LQKENI in the germline V gene. In DNA, the CDR3 is TGTGCCAGCTCACCATTCAGTAGTGCTAGCGGGAGAAGTGGGAGCTACAATGAGCAGTTCTTC. Its protein product is CASSPFSSASGRSGSYNEQFF.

The rearrangement uses TRBV18 and TRBJ1-2; TRBD1 is a possible D gene (6 bases). CDR3 length: 14 amino acids. V was pared by 1 base and J by 6 bases, with 12 bases between. The germline CDR1 and CDR2 sequences are KGHSH and LQKENI. The CDR3 sequence is CASSPQGRGHGYTF. CDR3 DNA: TGTGCCAGCTCACCACAGGGCAGGGGACATGGCTACACCTTC.

The chain recombines TRBV30 with TRBJ1-1; perhaps TRBD1 as D (5 bases). From germline, CDR1 is GTSNPN and CDR2 SVGIG (reference sequence). CDR3 length equals 13 residues. V lost 3 bases, J lost 0 bases, and 8 bases lay in between. The CDR3 spells CAWSPTVNTEAFF. The CDR3 DNA is TGTGCCTGGAGCCCGACAGTGAACACTGAAGCTTTCTTT.

V is TRBV19 and J is TRBJ2-2; TRBD2 matches at 14 bases. Losses at the gene ends were 7 bases for V and 0 bases for J; bases not matched to a gene: 7. The CDR3 contains 18 residues. Germline V lookup: CDR1 LNHDA, CDR2 SQIVND (reference sequence). The CDR3 sequence: CASIRTSGGFTNTGELFF. The CDR3 DNA follows: TGTGCCAGTATCAGGACTAGCGGGGGGTTTACGAACACCGGGGAGCTGTTTTTT.

This clone was seen only a few times. This chain joins TRBV28 and TRBJ1-2; D is ambiguous. The CDR3 has 13 residues. The germline V and J ends were trimmed by 3 bases and 6 bases, with 11 bases remaining between them. Germline lookup yields CDR1 MDHEN and CDR2 SYDVKM. The CDR3 nucleotides read TGTGCCAGCAGTTTCGGCCCCGGGGATGGCTACACCTTC. Amino acid sequence: CASSFGPGDGYTF.

CDR3 in DNA: TGTGCCAGCAGTTTCACGACAGGGACTAGCGGGAGTTCCCCCGTTCAAGAGACCCAGTACTTC. It encodes CASSFTTGTSGSSPVQETQYF. The chain carries TRBV6-2 or TRBV6-3 and TRBJ2-5, with 14 bases lining up with TRBD2. This CDR3 is built from 21 residues. Germline CDR1 reads MNHEY; CDR2 reads SVGEGT. The junction had 18 bases not matched to a gene; V was cut back by 4 bases and J by 2 bases.

The chain links TRBV2 to TRBJ1-5; 8 bases align to TRBD1. This CDR3 has 15 amino acids. With 7 bases clipped from V and 0 bases from J, the junction kept 5 bases outside the gene matches. The germline V gene encodes CDR1 SNHLY and CDR2 FYNNEI. CDR3 loop: CASKEDRASNQPQHF. Here the CDR3 DNA reads TGTGCCAGCAAAGAGGACAGGGCTAGCAATCAGCCCCAGCATTTT.

The genes are TRBV4-2 and TRBJ1-3; maybe TRBD1 (5 bases). V was pared by 5 bases and J by 0 bases, with 11 bases between. This CDR3 comprises 15 residues. CDR1 is LGHNA and CDR2 is YNFKEQ in the germline V gene. The CDR3 here is CASSKDTNSGNTIYF. Written as DNA, the CDR3 is TGTGCCAGCAGCAAGGACACGAACTCTGGAAACACCATATATTTT.

The J gene is TRBJ2-7, the V gene TRBV28, with TRBD1 as a possible D gene (6 bases). Germline CDR1 and CDR2: MDHEN and SYDVKM. CDR3 length: 17 amino acids. The germline V and J ends were trimmed by 6 bases and 0 bases, with 21 bases remaining between them. In DNA, the CDR3 is TGTGCCAGCAGCCTATGGGATCCGGGACAAAGCTCCTACGAGCAGTACTTC. It yields the protein CASSLWDPGQSSYEQYF.

The chain is built from TRBV5-4 and TRBJ1-1; 9 bases match TRBD1. The germline CDR1 and CDR2 sequences are SGHNT and YYREEE (reference sequence). The junction had 15 bases not matched to a gene; V was cut back by 2 bases and J by 10 bases. The CDR3 spans 16 residues. As DNA, the CDR3 is TGTGCCAGCAGCTTCACACAGGGGGCGATTAATCCCAGAGCTTTCTTT. Translation gives CASSFTQGAINPRAFF.